These 30 T cell receptor beta chains came from one sample sequenced in a study of CXCR3-negative and CXCR3-positive naive CD8 T cells (dated by TCRdb to the late 2010s). On the study overall, not on this receptor specifically: TRB CDR3s from CXCR3-positive naive cells showed higher hydrophobicity (lower Kidera factor 4), lower energy, and higher strength and volume indices than CXCR3-negative naive cells.

Data came from a NextSeq 550. The Human TCR Profiling Kit (MiLaboratory) was used to prepare UMI-labeled 5' RACE TRB cDNA libraries. Reads reprocessed by TCRdb are summarized as one entry per CDR3 protein sequence, and DNA is absent. In this sample's table one finds under 110,000 distinct CDR3 sequences. The ten most abundant clones make up roughly 0.38% of the sample. No antigen is known for these receptors. Sequencing was done on a sample of naive CXCR3+ CD8+ T cells from blood. In the paper's terms, the cell subset or site label means: CD45RO-CCR7+CD27+CD95- naive CD8+ T cells expressing CXCR3 (TNR3+). Source of these receptors: a human donor in good health. Some clones in this sample may be carry-over from other donors' samples.

The chain uses TRBV27 and TRBJ1-2; the D call from TCRdb, TRBD1, cannot be confirmed without DNA. Germline V gene data show CDR1 as MNHEY and CDR2 as SMNVEV (reference sequence). The CDR3 spans 14 residues. CDR3 loop: CASSSLQGYSGYTF.

This chain links TRBV20-1 with TRBJ1-1; TCRdb indicates TRBD1, and absent DNA this call remains unverified. The CDR3 extends over 14 amino acids. From germline, CDR1 is DFQATT and CDR2 SNEGSKA (reference sequence). Here the CDR3 reads CSALDSGLYTEAFF.

CDR3 protein: CAWSASGNTEAFF. This sequence joins TRBV30 and TRBJ1-1. The CDR3 loop spans 13 amino acids. Germline CDR1 reads GTSNPN; CDR2 reads SVGIG (reference sequence).

V usage is TRBV12-3 or TRBV12-4 and J usage is TRBJ2-3; the D gene TCRdb calls, TRBD1, cannot be checked with no DNA. The length of the CDR3 is 12 residues. CDR3 in amino acids: CASSSGTPDLYF.

The chain uses TRBV5-6 and TRBJ2-1; TCRdb calls TRBD2, which cannot be checked without DNA. The CDR3 spans 16 residues. Germline V gives CDR1 SGHDT, CDR2 YYEEEE. CDR3 sequence reads: CASSFKPGLDHNEQFF.

The chain uses TRBV29-1 and TRBJ2-3. The CDR3 has 12 residues. CDR1 SQVTM and CDR2 ANQGSEA come from the germline V gene. The CDR3 region is CSVLADTDTQYF.

This chain links TRBV6-2 or TRBV6-3 with TRBJ2-2; checking the TCRdb D call of TRBD2 is not possible without DNA. The CDR3 consists of 16 residues. In germline, CDR1 is MNHEY, CDR2 SVGEGT. This CDR3 is CASTPHRAVNTGELFF.

The chain is built from TRBV28 and TRBJ2-7; lacking DNA, the TRBD1 call made by TCRdb goes unchecked. The germline V gene has CDR1 MDHEN and CDR2 SYDVKM. The CDR3 sequence is 17 residues long. CDR3: CASTFPRDATGLYEQYF.

V is TRBV6-4 and J is TRBJ2-7; TCRdb's D gene call, TRBD2, goes unchecked for lack of DNA. The CDR3 is 14 residues long. CDR1 and CDR2 from the germline V gene are MRHNA and SNTAGT. The chain's CDR3 is CASILGLVSYEQYF.

CDR3 loop: CASSFPPGSRENTEAFF. The J gene is TRBJ1-1, the V gene TRBV6-6; the D call from TCRdb, TRBD1, cannot be confirmed without DNA. CDR1 and CDR2 (germline): MNHNY, SVGAGI (reference sequence). The CDR3 has 17 amino acids.

The chain has TRBV11-2 and TRBJ2-5; absent DNA, TCRdb's TRBD1 call cannot be checked. The V gene's germline CDR1 is SGHAT and CDR2 FQNNGV. The CDR3 covers 17 residues. The CDR3 loop reads CASSSGRGGDLGETQYF.

This chain connects TRBV10-3 to TRBJ2-7; TCRdb indicates TRBD1, and absent DNA this call remains unverified. The CDR3 has 14 residues. CDR1 ENHRY and CDR2 SYGVKD come from the germline V gene. This CDR3 reads CAISEGQLTYEQYF.

The V gene is TRBV7-3, the J gene TRBJ1-1; checking the TCRdb D call of TRBD1 is not possible without DNA. The length of the CDR3 is 13 residues. Per germline, CDR1 SGHTA and CDR2 FQGTGA. The CDR3 reads CASSPETGIEAFF.

V gene TRBV2 combines with J gene TRBJ2-2. The germline V gene has CDR1 SNHLY and CDR2 FYNNEI. The CDR3 runs 13 residues. The CDR3 loop is CASSPVGTGELFF. Together with reference TRBV2 and TRBJ2-2, the CDR3 gives the full variable domain: EPEVTQTPSHQVTQMGQEVILRCVPISNHLYFYWYRQILGQKVEFLVSFYNNEISEKSEIFDDQFSVERPDGSNFTLKIRSTKLEDSAMYFCASSPVGTGELFFGEGSRLTVL.

The rearrangement links TRBV29-1 to TRBJ1-2; absent DNA, TCRdb's TRBD1 call cannot be checked. CDR3 length: 13 amino acids. Germline CDR1 and CDR2: SQVTM and ANQGSEA. CDR3 loop: CSVGTGGYYGYTF.

The chain uses TRBV5-1 and TRBJ2-3; TCRdb indicates TRBD2, and absent DNA this call remains unverified. CDR1 is SGHRS, CDR2 YFSETQ, per germline. The CDR3 consists of 16 residues. This chain's CDR3 is CASSWGTTSSTDTQYF.

This chain connects TRBV6-2 or TRBV6-3 to TRBJ1-1; TCRdb picks TRBD1, but there is no DNA to check that call. The germline V gene encodes CDR1 MNHEY and CDR2 SVGEGT. The CDR3 spans 15 residues. CDR3 loop: CASSSPGGRYTEAFF.

J is TRBJ2-3 and V is TRBV7-3; the D gene TCRdb calls, TRBD1, cannot be checked with no DNA. The CDR3 extends over 15 amino acids. Germline CDR1 reads SGHTA; CDR2 reads FQGTGA. CDR3 protein: CASSVSGGQGDTQYF.

The chain carries TRBV5-6 and TRBJ2-7. The CDR3 runs to 15 residues. Germline V gene lookup returns CDR1 SGHDT and CDR2 YYEEEE. CDR3 region: CASSLAASGKYEQYF.

The V gene is TRBV4-2, the J gene TRBJ1-2. Germline CDR1 LGHNA, CDR2 YNFKEQ. This CDR3 has 16 amino acids. CDR3 amino acids: CASSQAEEVLLNGYTF.

This chain connects TRBV12-3 or TRBV12-4 to TRBJ2-7; the TCRdb call, TRBD1, lacks DNA for checking. The CDR3 spans 15 residues. This CDR3 reads CASSPYGTEAYEQYF.

V gene TRBV5-1 combines with J gene TRBJ1-2; TCRdb proposes TRBD1, but this gene call is untestable without DNA. This CDR3 region has 15 residues. The V gene's germline CDR1 is SGHRS and CDR2 YFSETQ. The CDR3 reads CASSLRGTPNYGYTF.

The chain links TRBV27 to TRBJ1-1; the TCRdb call, TRBD1, lacks DNA for checking. The CDR3 extends over 16 amino acids. Per the germline V gene, CDR1 is MNHEY and CDR2 is SMNVEV (reference sequence). The CDR3: CASSLGQSPGWTEAFF.

The chain combines TRBV12-3 or TRBV12-4 with TRBJ2-1. The CDR3 sequence is 15 residues long. This CDR3 reads CASSLRTRDYNEQFF.

This rearrangement joins TRBV12-3 or TRBV12-4 to TRBJ2-3; checking the TCRdb D call of TRBD1 is not possible without DNA. CDR3 length: 15 residues. The CDR3 protein is CASTLTGGQADTQYF.

The chain is built from TRBV12-3 or TRBV12-4 and TRBJ1-2. The CDR3 covers 16 residues. CDR3 in amino acids: CASSLGRTAATYGYTF.

The chain has TRBV7-6 and TRBJ1-6; TCRdb picks TRBD1, but there is no DNA to check that call. This CDR3 contains 15 residues. The germline CDR1 and CDR2 sequences are SGHVS and FNYEAQ. CDR3 amino acids: CASSPVTGGNSPLHF.

The chain combines TRBV7-9 with TRBJ2-7; the D call of TRBD2 rests on TCRdb alone, since no DNA is present to check it. The germline V gene encodes CDR1 SEHNR and CDR2 FQNEAQ (reference sequence). The CDR3 has 14 amino acids. The CDR3 here is CASSLVLSGAEQYF.

The V gene is TRBV4-2, the J gene TRBJ2-7; TCRdb names TRBD2, which stays unverified in the absence of DNA. CDR3 length: 16 amino acids. Germline CDR1 LGHNA, CDR2 YNFKEQ. CDR3 protein: CASSQEAGGPSYEQYF.

This chain uses TRBV29-1 with TRBJ1-2. Germline V gene lookup returns CDR1 SQVTM and CDR2 ANQGSEA. This CDR3 is 15 amino acids long. The CDR3 region is CSVDDEGGHHYGYTF.